This TCR beta chain was recorded in a study of cytomegalovirus exposure and HLA in healthy donors. The V gene's germline CDR1 is SGHTA and CDR2 FQGTGA. Trimming cost V 4 bases and J 10 bases, with 14 bases left between them. CDR3 length: 13 residues. Whole-study findings and limits: There were reportedly fewer N-insertions in an Asian-associated ancestry cluster than the roughly 670-donor mean, in a later analysis. V- and J-gene trimming in TCR beta was tied to a missense DCLRE1C variant by an analysis performed later.

60 Vbeta and 13 Jbeta primers were used in PCR. Method: immunoSEQ multiplex PCR; TCRdb's copy keeps in-frame clones and lacks some. The repertoire holds fewer than 200,000 clones, with around 79% as singletons. Nominal health characterized the donors when sampled, though unrecorded immune exposures were likely. This clone was seen only once. Its antigen is not known. The chain employs TRBV7-3 and TRBJ2-1, with D maybe TRBD1 (6 bases). The sequencing input was PBMCs. This receptor was obtained from a man aged 40-50 years in good health and CMV-seronegative. CDR3 in amino acids: CASSSGVGNEQFF. The CDR3 nucleotides read TGTGCCAGCAGCTCAGGGGTAGGTAACGAGCAGTTCTTC.